Below are 4 T cell receptor beta chains sequenced from a single sample in a study of blood T cells in healthy people across ages. The use of a sample-barcoded 5' primer and a J-beta primer mix characterized a second PCR of about 7 to 12 cycles. Via MiXCR, TCRdb re-called the 5' RACE reads, giving one row per CDR3 protein. This sample carries 550,000 to 800,000 distinct CDR3 sequences, about a third of them seen once, and the ten largest clones take less than 20%. Sample: blood. The source of these receptors is a woman older than 75 in good health.

Many counts were recorded for this clonotype. The V call is TRBV20-1, the J call TRBJ2-6, with 9 bases aligning to TRBD2. Germline lookup yields CDR1 DFQATT and CDR2 SNEGSKA (reference sequence). Unmatched junction bases numbered 5, after V lost 1 base and J lost 1 base. CDR3 length: 17 amino acids. CDR3 protein: CSARGRGGPSGANVLTF. The CDR3 nucleotides are TGCAGTGCTAGAGGGCGGGGGGGTCCTTCTGGGGCCAACGTCCTGACTTTC.

As regards this clonotype: Possible read error: a much larger clone is one base away. The chain uses TRBV6-2 or TRBV6-3 and TRBJ1-5; maybe TRBD1 (5 bases). The CDR3 length is 15 residues. V dropped 6 bases and J dropped 5 bases, with 17 bases sitting between them. Germline CDR1 and CDR2: MNHEY and SVGEGT. CDR3: CASSSAGTVYQPQHF. The CDR3 DNA reads as TGTGCCAGCAGCTCGGCCGGGACGGTATATCAGCCCCAGCATTTT.

The rearrangement links TRBV7-2 to TRBJ2-2; D is possibly TRBD2 (6 bases). Trimming cost V 3 bases and J 0 bases, with 14 bases left between them. This CDR3 is built from 17 residues. Germline CDR1 reads SGHTA; CDR2 reads FQGNSA. The CDR3 protein is CASSFPKRGANTGELFF. Written as DNA, the CDR3 is TGTGCCAGCAGCTTTCCAAAACGCGGGGCGAACACCGGGGAGCTGTTTTTT.

The chain has TRBV5-1 and TRBJ2-7; D remains unclear. Trimming took off 4 bases at V and 6 bases at J, with 11 bases between the two ends. The germline CDR1 and CDR2 sequences are SGHRS and YFSETQ. The CDR3 contains 12 residues. In nucleotides, the CDR3 is TGCGCCAGCAGCCCCGAACCCGGCGAGCAGTACTTC. The encoded protein is CASSPEPGEQYF.